Detailed here is one T cell receptor beta chain. The antigen remains unidentified. The data were obtained in a study of cytomegalovirus exposure and HLA in healthy donors. As for the study in general: From HLA-typed donors, an early data release held about 92 million unique TCRs. The study, taken as a whole, reports: Productive status was seen about 90% or about 30% of the time for most TCR beta V segments in an earlier analysis.

The PCR was carried out with 60 Vbeta primers and 13 Jbeta primers. Measured with immunoSEQ multiplex PCR; TCRdb has only the in-frame clones, and not every one. The profile shows 100,000 to 150,000 clones, roughly 80% of them singletons. This TCR came from a female donor in good health and CMV-seronegative. Source material: PBMCs.

The CDR3 DNA is TGTGCCAGCAGCGTAGAAGGCGGGCTCACAGATACGCAGTATTTT. Translated: CASSVEGGLTDTQYF. The gene calls are TRBV9 and TRBJ2-3, with D perhaps matching TRBD2 (5 bases). Germline-derived CDR1 and CDR2 are SGDLS and YYNGEE. V dropped 0 bases and J dropped 2 bases, with 10 bases sitting between them. The CDR3 has 15 residues.